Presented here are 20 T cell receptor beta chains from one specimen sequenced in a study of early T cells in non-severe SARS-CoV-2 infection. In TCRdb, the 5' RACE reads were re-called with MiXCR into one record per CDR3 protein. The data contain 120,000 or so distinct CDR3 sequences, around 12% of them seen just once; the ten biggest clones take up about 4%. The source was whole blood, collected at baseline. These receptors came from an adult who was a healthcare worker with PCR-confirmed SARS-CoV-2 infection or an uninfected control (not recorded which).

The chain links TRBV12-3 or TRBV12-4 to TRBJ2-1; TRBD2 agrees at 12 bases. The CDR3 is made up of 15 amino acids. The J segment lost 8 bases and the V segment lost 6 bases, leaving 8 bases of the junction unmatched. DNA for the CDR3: TGTGCCAGCAGGCTAGCGGGGGGGCCGGGTGATGAGCAGTTCTTC. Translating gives CASRLAGGPGDEQFF.

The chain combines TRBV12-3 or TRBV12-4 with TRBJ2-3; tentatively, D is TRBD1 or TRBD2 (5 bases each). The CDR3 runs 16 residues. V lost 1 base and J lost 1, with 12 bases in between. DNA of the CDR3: TGTGCCAGCAGTTTAGGGCCTCGGGGCCGCACAGATACGCAGTATTTT. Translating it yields CASSLGPRGRTDTQYF.

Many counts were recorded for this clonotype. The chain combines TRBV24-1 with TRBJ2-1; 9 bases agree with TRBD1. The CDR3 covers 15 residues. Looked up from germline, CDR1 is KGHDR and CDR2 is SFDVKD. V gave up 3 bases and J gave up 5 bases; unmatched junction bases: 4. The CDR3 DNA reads TGTGCCACCAGTGATCCGGGACAGGGCGACAATGAGCAGTTCTTC. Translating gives CATSDPGQGDNEQFF.

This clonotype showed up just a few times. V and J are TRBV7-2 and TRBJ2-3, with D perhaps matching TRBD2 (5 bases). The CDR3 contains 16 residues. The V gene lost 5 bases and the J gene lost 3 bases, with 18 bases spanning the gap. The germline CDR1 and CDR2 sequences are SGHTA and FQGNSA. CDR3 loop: CASSAERARGTDTQYF. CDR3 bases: TGTGCCAGCAGCGCCGAGAGGGCCCGCGGAACAGATACGCAGTATTTT.

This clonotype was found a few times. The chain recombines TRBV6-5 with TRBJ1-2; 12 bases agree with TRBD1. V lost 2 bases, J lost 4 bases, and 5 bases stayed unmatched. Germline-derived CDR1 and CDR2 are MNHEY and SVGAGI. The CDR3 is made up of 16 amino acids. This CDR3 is CASSYAGGQGAYGYTF. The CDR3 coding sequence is TGTGCCAGCAGTTACGCCGGGGGACAGGGGGCCTATGGCTACACCTTC.

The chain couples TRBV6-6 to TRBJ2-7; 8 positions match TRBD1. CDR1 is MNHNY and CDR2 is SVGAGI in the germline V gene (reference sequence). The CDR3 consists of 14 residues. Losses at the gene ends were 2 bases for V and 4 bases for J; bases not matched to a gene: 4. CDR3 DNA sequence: TGTGCCAGCAGTTACGGGAACAGGGGGTACGAGCAGTACTTC. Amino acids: CASSYGNRGYEQYF.

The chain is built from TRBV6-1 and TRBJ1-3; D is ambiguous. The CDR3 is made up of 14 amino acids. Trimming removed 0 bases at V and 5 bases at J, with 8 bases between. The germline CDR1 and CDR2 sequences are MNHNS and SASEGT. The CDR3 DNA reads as TGTGCCAGCAGTGAAGCGCCCCAGCGAAACACCATATATTTT. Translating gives CASSEAPQRNTIYF.

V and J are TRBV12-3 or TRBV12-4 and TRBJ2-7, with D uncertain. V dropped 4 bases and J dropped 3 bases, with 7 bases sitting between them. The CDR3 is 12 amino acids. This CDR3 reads CASSSYIYEQYF. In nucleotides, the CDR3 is TGTGCCAGCAGTTCTTATATCTACGAGCAGTACTTC.

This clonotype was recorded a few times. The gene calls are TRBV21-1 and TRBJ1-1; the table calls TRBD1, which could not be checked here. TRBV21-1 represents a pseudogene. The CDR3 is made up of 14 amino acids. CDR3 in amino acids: CASSKGHRGTEAFF. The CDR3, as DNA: TGTGCCAGCAGCAAAGGGCACAGGGGCACTGAAGCTTTCTTT.

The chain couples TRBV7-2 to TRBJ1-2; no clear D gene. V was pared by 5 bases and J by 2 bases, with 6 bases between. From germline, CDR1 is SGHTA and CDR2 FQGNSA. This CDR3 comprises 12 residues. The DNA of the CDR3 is TGTGCCAGCAGCGCAGAGAACTATGGCTACACCTTC. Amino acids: CASSAENYGYTF.

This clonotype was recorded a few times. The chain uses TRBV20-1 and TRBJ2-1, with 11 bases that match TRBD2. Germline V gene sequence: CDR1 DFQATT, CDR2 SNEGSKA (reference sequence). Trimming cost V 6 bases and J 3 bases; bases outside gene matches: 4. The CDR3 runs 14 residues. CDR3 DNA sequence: TGCAGTGCGGCTACTAGCGGGAGCTACAATGAGCAGTTCTTC. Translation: CSAATSGSYNEQFF.

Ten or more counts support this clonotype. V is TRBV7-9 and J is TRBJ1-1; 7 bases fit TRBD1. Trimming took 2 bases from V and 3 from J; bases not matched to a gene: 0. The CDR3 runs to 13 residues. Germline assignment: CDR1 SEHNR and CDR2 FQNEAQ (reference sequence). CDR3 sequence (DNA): TGTGCCAGCAGCTTACAGGGGGACACTGAAGCTTTCTTT. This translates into CASSLQGDTEAFF.

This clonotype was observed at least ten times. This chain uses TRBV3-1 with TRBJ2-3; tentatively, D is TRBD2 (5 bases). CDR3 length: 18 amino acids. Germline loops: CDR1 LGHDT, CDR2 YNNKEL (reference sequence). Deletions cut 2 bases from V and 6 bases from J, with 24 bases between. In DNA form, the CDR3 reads TGTGCCAGCAGCCAAACGTACCGGGAACGGTCGAAAGGGGATACGCAGTATTTT. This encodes CASSQTYRERSKGDTQYF.

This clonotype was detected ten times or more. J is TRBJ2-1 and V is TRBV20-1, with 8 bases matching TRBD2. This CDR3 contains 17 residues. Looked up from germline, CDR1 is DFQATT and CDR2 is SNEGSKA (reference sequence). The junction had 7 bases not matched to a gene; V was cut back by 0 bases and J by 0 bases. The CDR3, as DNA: TGCAGTGCTAGAGATCCAACCGGGAGGGGCTCCTACAATGAGCAGTTCTTC. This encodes CSARDPTGRGSYNEQFF.

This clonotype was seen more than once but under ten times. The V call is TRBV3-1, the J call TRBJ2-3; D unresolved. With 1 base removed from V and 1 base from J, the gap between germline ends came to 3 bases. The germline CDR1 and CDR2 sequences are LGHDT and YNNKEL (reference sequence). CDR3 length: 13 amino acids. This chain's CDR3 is CASSQAGTDTQYF. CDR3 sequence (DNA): TGTGCCAGCAGCCAAGCGGGCACAGATACGCAGTATTTT.

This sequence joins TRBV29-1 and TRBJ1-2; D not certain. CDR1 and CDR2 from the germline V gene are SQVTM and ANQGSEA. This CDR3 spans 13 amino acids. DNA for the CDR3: TGCAGTGCTCGCGGGCAGGATGGATATGGCTACACCTTC. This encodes CSARGQDGYGYTF.

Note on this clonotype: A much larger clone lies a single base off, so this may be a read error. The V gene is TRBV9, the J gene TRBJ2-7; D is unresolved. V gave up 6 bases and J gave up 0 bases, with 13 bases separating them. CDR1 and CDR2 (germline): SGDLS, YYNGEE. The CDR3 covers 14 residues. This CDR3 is CASNPNDFSYEQYF. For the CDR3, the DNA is TGTGCCAGCAACCCGAACGACTTCTCCTACGAGCAGTACTTC.

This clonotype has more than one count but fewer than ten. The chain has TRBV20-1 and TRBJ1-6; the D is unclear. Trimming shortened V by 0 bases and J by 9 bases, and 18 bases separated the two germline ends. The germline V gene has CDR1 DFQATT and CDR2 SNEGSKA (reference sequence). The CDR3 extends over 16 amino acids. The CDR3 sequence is CSARDWSAHTVSPLHF. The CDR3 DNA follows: TGCAGTGCTAGAGATTGGAGTGCCCATACGGTTTCACCCCTCCACTTT.

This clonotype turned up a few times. DNA of the CDR3: TGTGCCAGCAGCTTTGGACTAGCGGGCCTGGATACGCAGTATTTT. Translating gives CASSFGLAGLDTQYF. This rearrangement joins TRBV7-3 to TRBJ2-3, with 11 bases identical to TRBD2. The J segment lost 6 bases and the V segment lost 3 bases, leaving 5 bases of the junction unmatched. The germline V gene has CDR1 SGHTA and CDR2 FQGTGA. This CDR3 is built from 15 residues.

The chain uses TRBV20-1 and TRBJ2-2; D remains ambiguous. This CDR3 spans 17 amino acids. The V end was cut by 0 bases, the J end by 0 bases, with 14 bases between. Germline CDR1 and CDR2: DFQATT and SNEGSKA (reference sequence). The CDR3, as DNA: TGCAGTGCTAGAGAACTACACCCCCGATCGAACACCGGGGAGCTGTTTTTT. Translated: CSARELHPRSNTGELFF.